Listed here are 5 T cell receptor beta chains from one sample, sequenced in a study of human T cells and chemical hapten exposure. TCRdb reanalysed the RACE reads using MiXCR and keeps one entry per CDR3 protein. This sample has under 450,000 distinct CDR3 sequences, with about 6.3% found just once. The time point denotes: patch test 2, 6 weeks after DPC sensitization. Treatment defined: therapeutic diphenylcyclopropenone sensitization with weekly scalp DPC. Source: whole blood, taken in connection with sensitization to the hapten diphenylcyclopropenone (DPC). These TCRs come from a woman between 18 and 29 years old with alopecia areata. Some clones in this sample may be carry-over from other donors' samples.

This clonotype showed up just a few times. CDR3: CASSYYAARDYGYTF. CDR3 bases: TGTGCCAGCAGTTACTATGCCGCGAGAGACTATGGCTACACCTTC. V is TRBV6-2 or TRBV6-3 and J is TRBJ1-2; D call uncertain. Between the trimmed V and J ends, which lost 1 base and 3 bases, there was a span of 12 bases. Germline V CDR1 and CDR2: MNHEY, SVGEGT. The CDR3 is 15 amino acids.

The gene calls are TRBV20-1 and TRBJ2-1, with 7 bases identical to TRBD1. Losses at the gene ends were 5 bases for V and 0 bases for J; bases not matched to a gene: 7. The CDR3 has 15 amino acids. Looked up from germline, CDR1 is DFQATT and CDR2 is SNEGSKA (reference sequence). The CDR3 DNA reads TGCAGTGCTCCCTTCGAGGGGGCCTCCTACAATGAGCAGTTCTTC. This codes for CSAPFEGASYNEQFF.

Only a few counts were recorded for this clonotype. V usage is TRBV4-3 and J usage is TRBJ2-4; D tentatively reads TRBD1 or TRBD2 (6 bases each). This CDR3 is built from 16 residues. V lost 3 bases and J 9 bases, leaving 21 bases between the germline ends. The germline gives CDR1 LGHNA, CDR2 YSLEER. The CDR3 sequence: CASSQGGLGGGSIQYF. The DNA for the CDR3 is TGCGCCAGCAGCCAGGGGGGTCTCGGGGGCGGAAGCATTCAGTACTTC.

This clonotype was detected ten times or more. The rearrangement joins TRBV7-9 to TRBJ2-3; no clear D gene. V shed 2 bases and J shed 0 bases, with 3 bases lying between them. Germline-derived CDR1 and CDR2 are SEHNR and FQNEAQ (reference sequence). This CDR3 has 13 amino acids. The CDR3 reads CASSLKSTDTQYF. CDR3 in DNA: TGTGCCAGCAGCTTAAAAAGCACAGATACGCAGTATTTT.

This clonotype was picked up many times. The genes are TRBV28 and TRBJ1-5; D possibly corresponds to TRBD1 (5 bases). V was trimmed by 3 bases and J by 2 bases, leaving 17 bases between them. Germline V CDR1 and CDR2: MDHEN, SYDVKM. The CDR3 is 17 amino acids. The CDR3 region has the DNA TGTGCCAGCAGTTTGGGGACCGCCGCCTTTGGCAATCAGCCCCAGCATTTT. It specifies CASSLGTAAFGNQPQHF.